A selection of T cell receptor beta chains follows, all from one sample in a study of OX40 agonist ivuxolimab in advanced cancers. Using immunoSEQ multiplex PCR, the repertoire was profiled, and TCRdb retains in-frame clones only, with some absent. There are about 79,000 clones in the sample; about 85% occur only once, and more than 3.5% lies in the top ten. Here the sequenced sample was CD4+ or CD8+ T cells sorted from blood, taken in a trial of the OX40 agonist ivuxolimab. These receptors were obtained from an adult with an advanced solid tumor such as melanoma, head and neck, liver or kidney cancer. CDR3s include the opening cysteine and the closing phenylalanine or tryptophan. D genes are given only for firm matches. For some rows the clone size is stated as once, few or many, or as a class when expanded; others skip it.

abundance	d_gene	v_gene	j_gene	CDR3aa	CDR3nt
-	-	TRBV4-1	TRBJ2-1	CASSQGGSSCNEQFF	TGCGCCAGCAGCCAGGGGGGCAGCTCCTGCAATGAGCAGTTCTTC
-	-	TRBV18	TRBJ2-1	CASSKTPSYNEQFF	TGTGCCAGCTCCAAGACTCCATCCTACAATGAGCAGTTCTTC
-	TRBD2	TRBV5-1	TRBJ2-1	CASSLVAGDEQFF	TGCGCCAGCAGCTTGGTAGCGGGAGATGAGCAGTTCTTC
-	TRBD2	TRBV5-1	TRBJ2-5	CASSLGTSGRAMETQYF	TGCGCCAGCAGCCTCGGGACTAGCGGGAGGGCCATGGAGACCCAGTACTTC
-	-	TRBV5-5	TRBJ1-4	CASSEGPIPTNEKLFF	TGTGCCAGCAGCGAGGGACCGATCCCCACTAATGAAAAACTGTTTTTT
-	TRBD1	TRBV6-5	TRBJ2-2	CASRRQGGNTGELFF	TGTGCCAGCAGAAGACAGGGCGGGAACACCGGGGAGCTGTTTTTT
once	-	TRBV6-4	TRBJ2-6	CASSGWTAGANVLTF	TGTGCCAGCAGTGGCTGGACGGCTGGGGCCAACGTCCTGACTTTC
once	-	TRBV4-3	TRBJ2-2	CASSPTENTGELFF	TGCGCCAGCAGCCCGACAGAGAACACCGGGGAGCTGTTTTTT
once	-	TRBV6-1	TRBJ1-1	CASREEQASTEAFF	TGTGCCAGCAGGGAGGAACAAGCTAGCACTGAAGCTTTCTTT
-	TRBD1	TRBV19	TRBJ1-2	CASSYPWTGDGYTF	TGTGCCAGTAGTTACCCATGGACAGGGGATGGCTACACCTTC
few	-	TRBV10-3	TRBJ2-2	CAIRGTGKNTGELFF	TGTGCCATCAGGGGAACAGGGAAGAACACCGGGGAGCTGTTTTTT
-	-	TRBV7-9	TRBJ2-1	CASSLEGGTYNEQFF	TGTGCCAGCAGCTTAGAAGGAGGAACCTACAATGAGCAGTTCTTC
-	-	TRBV27	TRBJ2-3	CASSLGDTQYF	TGTGCCAGCAGTTTAGGCGATACGCAGTATTTT
-	-	TRBV28	TRBJ2-7	CAISLRDEGTSFSYEQYF	TGTGCCATCAGCCTCCGGGACGAAGGGACTTCTTTCTCCTACGAGCAGTACTTC
many	-	TRBV18	TRBJ2-7	CASSRASRGYEQYF	TGTGCCAGCTCGAGAGCGAGCAGGGGCTACGAGCAGTACTTC
-	TRBD2	TRBV18	TRBJ2-1	CASSALAGVVSYNEQFF	TGTGCCAGCTCGGCACTAGCGGGAGTGGTCTCCTACAATGAGCAGTTCTTC
-	-	TRBV2	TRBJ1-1	CASSEASVNTEAFF	TGTGCCAGCAGTGAAGCGTCGGTGAACACTGAAGCTTTCTTT
-	-	TRBV10-3	TRBJ2-5	CAISESLALETQYF	TGTGCCATCAGTGAGTCCCTGGCTTTGGAGACCCAGTACTTC
-	-	TRBV12-5	TRBJ2-1	CASGSIPGAGRGEQFF	TGTGCTAGTGGTTCCATCCCGGGCGCGGGTCGGGGGGAGCAGTTCTTC
-	TRBD1	TRBV6-5	TRBJ1-5	CASAEQGAYQPQHF	TGTGCCAGCGCAGAGCAGGGGGCATATCAGCCCCAGCATTTT
-	-	TRBV7-2	TRBJ1-1	CASSLALSNTEAFF	TGTGCCAGCAGCTTAGCCCTCTCGAACACTGAAGCTTTCTTT
-	-	TRBV27	TRBJ2-2	CATRTVYPRELFF	TGTGCCACCCGGACAGTTTATCCCCGGGAGCTGTTTTTT
-	-	TRBV6-5	TRBJ2-3	CASSYSPGKDTQYF	TGTGCCAGCAGTTACTCGCCAGGGAAAGATACGCAGTATTTT
-	TRBD2	TRBV5-4	TRBJ2-5	CASSLGLGSGTEETQYF	TGTGCCAGCAGCTTGGGATTAGGGAGCGGGACTGAAGAGACCCAGTACTTC
-	-	TRBV11-3	TRBJ2-1	CASSLVGENEQFF	TGTGCCAGCAGCTTAGTAGGGGAGAATGAGCAGTTCTTC
-	-	TRBV6-1	TRBJ1-2	CASRGPHGYTF	TGTGCCAGCAGGGGTCCGCATGGCTACACCTTC
-	-	TRBV28	TRBJ2-2	CASSLAGELFF	TGTGCCAGCAGTTTAGCCGGGGAGCTGTTTTTT